This TCR beta chain was retrieved from a study of regulatory T cells in long-lasting Graves disease. Stated time point: newly diagnosed GD, antithyroid drugs for less than 3 months. Extracted PBMC RNA gave rise to the TCR library. In this sample, this clonotype turned up many times. What it binds is not known. Germline-derived CDR1 and CDR2 are SGHRS and YFSETQ. V lost 3 bases and J 3 bases, leaving 24 bases between the germline ends. This CDR3 is 19 amino acids long. Study-wide findings and caveats: Sharing of public clonotypes was greater in persistent patients (around 3,000) than in new patients (around 1,000). Persistent disease was characterized by preferential usage of TRBV28, TRBJ1-2 and TRBJ2-5.

Arm-PCR of CDR3 regions and iRepertoire HTBI primers were the basis on which TCR beta libraries were built. Original data processing: Across samples, 50 to 75 TRBV and some 13 TRBJ segments were found. A single record per CDR3 protein comes from TCRdb applying MiXCR to the multiplex PCR reads. TCRdb's processing, not the authors', yielded these V and J calls. The sample shows about 400,000 distinct CDR3 sequences, about 14% of them seen only once. This chain links TRBV5-1 with TRBJ2-2; D might be TRBD2 (6 bases). Sample: peripheral blood mononuclear cells (PBMCs), taken at new diagnosis, from a patient treated with antithyroid drugs. This receptor was obtained from a female donor with Graves disease. The CDR3 DNA reads TGCGCCAGCAGCTGGGGGACTTCCCCACCCACCCTATACACCGGGGAGCTGTTTTTT. Encoded protein: CASSWGTSPPTLYTGELFF.